Listed below are T cell receptor beta chains from one sample, sequenced in a study of graft-versus-host responses after intestinal transplantation. Using immunoSEQ multiplex PCR, the repertoire was profiled, and TCRdb retains in-frame clones only, with some absent. The data hold some 45,000 clones, with roughly 95% observed a single time. This specimen was PBMCs, taken 335 days after intestinal transplant. All receptors come from a human patient who received an intestinal transplant, so some T cells may come from the graft donor. The CDR3 runs from the conserved cysteine through the conserved F or W. A D gene is named only where the DNA matches it firmly. Size tells how often a clone was seen (once, few, many) or the class of an expanded clone, and some rows leave it out.

TRBV19,NA,TRBJ1-2,TRBD1,TGTGCCAGTACCCCGGGACAGGGGCTAGGAGGGTATGGCTACACCTTC,CASTPGQGLGGYGYTF
TRBV6-5,NA,TRBJ1-6,NA,TGTGCCAGCAGTTACTCGAAAGTCAGCAATAATTCACCCCTCCACTTT,CASSYSKVSNNSPLHF
TRBV7-2,NA,TRBJ1-2,NA,TGTGCCAGCAGCCTGTGGACGGATTCCTACTATGGCTACACCTTC,CASSLWTDSYYGYTF
TRBV5-4,once,TRBJ1-2,NA,TGTGCCAGCAGCTTGCCTGACGGATACTATGGCTACACCTTC,CASSLPDGYYGYTF
TRBV7-9,NA,TRBJ1-6,NA,TGTGCCAGCAGCGCAGGAAATTCACCCCTCCACTTT,CASSAGNSPLHF
TRBV9,NA,TRBJ2-5,TRBD1,TGTGCCAGCAGCGTCCAAGGGGGCAGTCGAGAGACCCAGTACTTC,CASSVQGGSRETQYF
TRBV5-5,NA,TRBJ1-1,NA,TGTGCCAGCAGCTTCCCACCCCTGGCTGAAGCTTTCTTT,CASSFPPLAEAFF
TRBV25-1,NA,TRBJ2-7,NA,TGTGCCAGCAGTACATCTCCGCCCTACGAGCAGTACTTC,CASSTSPPYEQYF
TRBV11-2,once,TRBJ2-7,NA,TGTGCCAGCGGATTAGGGGGTTCGGTCTACGAGCAGTACTTC,CASGLGGSVYEQYF
TRBV9,NA,TRBJ2-5,TRBD2,TGTGCCAGCAGCGCAGCGGGGGGTATCACCCGGTACTTC,CASSAAGGITRYF
TRBV9,NA,TRBJ2-2,NA,TGTGCCAGCAGGCCAGTACCGACAGTTAACACCGGGGAGCTGTTTTTT,CASRPVPTVNTGELFF
TRBV7-6,NA,TRBJ2-2,NA,TGTGCCAGCAGCTTAGCGCTCGGGGGAACCGGGGAGCTGTTTTTT,CASSLALGGTGELFF
TRBV28,once,TRBJ2-5,TRBD2,TGTGCCAGCAGTTTGGTACTAGCGGGAGGGCCGAGGGAGACCCAGTACTTC,CASSLVLAGGPRETQYF
TRBV7-3,NA,TRBJ2-6,NA,TGTGCCAGCAGCTCCCGGGGTGCTGGGGCCAACGTCCTGACTTTC,CASSSRGAGANVLTF
TRBV6-5,NA,TRBJ1-1,NA,TGTGCCAGCAGTTACGGCGAGGTACCGAACACTGAAGCTTTCTTT,CASSYGEVPNTEAFF
TRBV5-6,NA,TRBJ2-3,NA,TGTGCCAGCAGCCCAGACCCCACAGATACGCAGTATTTT,CASSPDPTDTQYF
TRBV11-3,NA,TRBJ2-7,TRBD2,TGTGCCAGCAGCTTCTATACTAGCGGCAACTCCTACGAGCAGTACTTC,CASSFYTSGNSYEQYF
TRBV28,NA,TRBJ1-5,NA,TGTGCCAGCAGTCAAACCGGGACGAGCAATCAGCCCCAGCATTTT,CASSQTGTSNQPQHF
TRBV18,NA,TRBJ2-2,NA,TGTGCCAGCTCACCACCGACAGCTTCCACCGGGGAGCTGTTTTTT,CASSPPTASTGELFF
TRBV5-1,NA,TRBJ2-1,TRBD2,TGCGCCAGCAGCTTGGCGGCGGGGGAGTACAATGAGCAGTTCTTC,CASSLAAGEYNEQFF
TRBV2,NA,TRBJ1-1,NA,TGTGCCAGCACCCTAGACACTGAAGCTTTCTTT,CASTLDTEAFF
TRBV9,NA,TRBJ2-7,TRBD2,TGTGCCAGCAGCCCAAAGAGGGCTAGCGGAACCTACGAGCAGTACTTC,CASSPKRASGTYEQYF
TRBV10-1,NA,TRBJ2-2,TRBD1,TGCGCCAGCAGTGAGGGACAGGGGTGCGGGGGAGCTGTTTTT,CASSEGQGCGGAVF
TRBV6-5,NA,TRBJ2-1,NA,TGTGCCAGCAGTTACTCCGCCAGCTCCTGCAATGAGCAGTTCTTC,CASSYSASSCNEQFF
TRBV2,NA,TRBJ2-3,NA,TGTGCCAGCTCTACCGACACAGATACGCAGTATTTT,CASSTDTDTQYF
TRBV5-4,NA,TRBJ2-7,TRBD1,TGTGCCAGCACCTCTGCGAAGGGACAGGGGGCTTACGAGCAGTACTTC,CASTSAKGQGAYEQYF
TRBV18,NA,TRBJ2-1,NA,TGTGCCAGCTCAGCACCGACACCCAACTACAATGAGCAGTTCTTC,CASSAPTPNYNEQFF
TRBV12-2,NA,TRBJ1-6,NA,TGTGCAAGTCGCAACCCTTCAGACAGGGGTCCTTGCTCACCCCTCCACTTT,CASRNPSDRGPCSPLHF
TRBV19,NA,TRBJ1-1,NA,TGTGCCAGTAGTAAGGGGCAACTGAACACTGAAGCTTTCTTT,CASSKGQLNTEAFF
TRBV5-1,NA,TRBJ1-5,NA,TGCGCCAGCAGCTTGAGCGGTGGGGACAATCAGCCCCAGCATTTT,CASSLSGGDNQPQHF
TRBV6-1,NA,TRBJ1-6,NA,TGTGCCAGCAGTGAAATTTCACCCCTCCACTTT,CASSEISPLHF
TRBV29-1,NA,TRBJ1-1,NA,TGCAGCGTTGTTGTATACACTGAAGCTTTCTTT,CSVVVYTEAFF
TRBV19,NA,TRBJ2-7,NA,TGTGCCAGTAGTATAGATGGCGGTACCTCCTACGAGCAGTACTTC,CASSIDGGTSYEQYF
TRBV4-2,NA,TRBJ1-2,NA,TGTGCCAGCAGCCAAGAATCGGGGTGGGGTGGCTACACCTTC,CASSQESGWGGYTF
TRBV9,NA,TRBJ2-5,TRBD2,TGTGCCAGCAGCGTAGGGGGAGCGGGAGGGTTGGGGACCCAGTACTTC,CASSVGGAGGLGTQYF
TRBV11-2,NA,TRBJ1-5,NA,TGTGCCAGCAGCTTAGGGAATCAGCCCCAGCATTTT,CASSLGNQPQHF
TRBV9,NA,TRBJ1-5,NA,TGTGCCAGCAGCCCAGGGCCGGGAATTCGTCAGCCCCAGCATTTT,CASSPGPGIRQPQHF
TRBV5-1,NA,TRBJ1-2,TRBD1,TGCGCCAGCAGCTTGGGACAGGGACTCACCACTGGCTACACCTTC,CASSLGQGLTTGYTF
TRBV29-1,NA,TRBJ2-7,NA,TGCAGCGTTGTTGGGGGCTCATGGTACGAGCAGTACTTC,CSVVGGSWYEQYF
TRBV5-4,NA,TRBJ2-7,TRBD1,TGTGCCAGCAGCTTGGGAAGGAGACAGGGGGCACGGGAGCAGTACTTC,CASSLGRRQGAREQYF
TRBV11-1,NA,TRBJ1-1,NA,TGTGCCAGCAGAGGCGGGGCTGAAGCTTTCTTT,CASRGGAEAFF
TRBV7-3,NA,TRBJ2-7,NA,TGTGCCAGCAGCCAAGGACTCACCCCCTCCTACGAGCAGTACTTC,CASSQGLTPSYEQYF
TRBV11-1,NA,TRBJ1-2,TRBD1,TGTGCCAGCAGCCCGACAGGGTTTGATGGCTACACCTTC,CASSPTGFDGYTF
TRBV7-9,NA,TRBJ1-2,TRBD1,TGTGCCAGCAGCTTAGTTGAGGGGGCCTATGGCTACACCTTC,CASSLVEGAYGYTF
TRBV29-1,NA,TRBJ2-7,TRBD1,TGCAGCGTTGAAGATTGGCAACAGGGGAGCTCCTACGAGCAGTACTTC,CSVEDWQQGSSYEQYF
TRBV11-3,NA,TRBJ2-3,NA,TGTGCCAGCAGCTCATACCCGATGGATACGCAGTATTTT,CASSSYPMDTQYF
TRBV5-1,NA,TRBJ2-7,TRBD2,TGCGCCAGCAGCTGGGCGGGGGGGATCGGCTACGAGCAGTACTTC,CASSWAGGIGYEQYF
TRBV19,NA,TRBJ2-5,TRBD2,TGTGCCAGTAGTCGTTTAGCGGGAAGTATAGAGACCCAGTACTTC,CASSRLAGSIETQYF
TRBV7-3,NA,TRBJ2-7,TRBD1,TGTGCCAGCAGCTTAACCGGACGGCAGGGGGCATTAGGGGAGCAGTACTTC,CASSLTGRQGALGEQYF
TRBV18,once,TRBJ2-7,TRBD1,TGTGCCAGCTCACCAGACAGGGGCTACGGGCAGTACTTC,CASSPDRGYGQYF
TRBV21-1,NA,TRBJ1-4,NA,TGTGCCAGCAGCAAAGCTCGGCAGGGGACGGAAAAACTGTTTTTT,CASSKARQGTEKLFF
TRBV29-1,NA,TRBJ2-2,NA,TGCAGCGTTGAACAGGGGATTACCGGGGAGCTGTTTTTT,CSVEQGITGELFF
TRBV18,NA,TRBJ2-5,NA,TGTGCCAGCTCACGCGGACAGAACCAAGAGACCCAGTACTTC,CASSRGQNQETQYF
TRBV7-9,few,TRBJ2-3,NA,TGTGCCAGCAGCTCCGGGACCAATACTATCACAGATACGCAGTATTTT,CASSSGTNTITDTQYF
TRBV14,NA,TRBJ1-2,NA,TGTGCCAGCAGTCTATACATCGGTCCTTACTATGGCTACACCTTC,CASSLYIGPYYGYTF